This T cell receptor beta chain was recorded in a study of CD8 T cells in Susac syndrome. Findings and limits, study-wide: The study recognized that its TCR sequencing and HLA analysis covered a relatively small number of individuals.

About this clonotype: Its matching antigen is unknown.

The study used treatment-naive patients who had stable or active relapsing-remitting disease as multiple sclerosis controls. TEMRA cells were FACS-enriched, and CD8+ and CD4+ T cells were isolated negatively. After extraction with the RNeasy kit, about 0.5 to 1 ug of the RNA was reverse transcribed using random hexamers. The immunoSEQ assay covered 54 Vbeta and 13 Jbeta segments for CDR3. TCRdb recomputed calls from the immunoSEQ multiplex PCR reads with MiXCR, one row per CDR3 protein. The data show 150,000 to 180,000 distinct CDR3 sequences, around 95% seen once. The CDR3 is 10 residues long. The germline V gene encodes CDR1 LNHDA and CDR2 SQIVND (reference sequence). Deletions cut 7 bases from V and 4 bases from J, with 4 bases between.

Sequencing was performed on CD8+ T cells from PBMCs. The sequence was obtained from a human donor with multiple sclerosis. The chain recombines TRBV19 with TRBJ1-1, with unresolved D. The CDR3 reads CASTGTEAFF. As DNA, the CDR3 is TGTGCCAGTACGGGCACTGAAGCTTTCTTT.